This is a list of T cell receptor beta chains from one sample in a study of yellow fever vaccine responses in identical twins. A single record per CDR3 protein comes from TCRdb applying MiXCR to the RT-PCR reads. The sample has roughly 390 distinct CDR3 sequences, about 60% seen once. This specimen consisted of T cells from blood (PBMCs), unsorted or a sorted subset (not recorded which), obtained before or after yellow fever vaccination (not recorded which). All receptors come from a female donor who received the yellow fever vaccine. The CDR3 runs from the conserved cysteine through the conserved F or W. D genes are given only for firm matches. Clone size appears in some rows only: once, few, many, or a class for an expanded clone.

CDR3 protein | V gene | clone size | J gene | D gene
CATERGRERPNEQFF | TRBV15 | once | TRBJ2-1 | TRBD2
CASSQDSGSSYNEQFF | TRBV4-3 | - | TRBJ2-1 | TRBD2
CASSSMNSIPNYGYTF | TRBV11-1 | few | TRBJ1-2 | -
CAISEATDSGQPQHF | TRBV10-3 | - | TRBJ1-5 | -
CASTRTHLDGQPQHF | TRBV23-1 | few | TRBJ1-5 | -
CASSPNRYLPMRKLFF | TRBV12-3/TRBV12-4 | few | TRBJ1-4 | -
CASSPRTAPNTEAFF | TRBV14 | - | TRBJ1-1 | -
CASRVLAGETGELFF | TRBV6-4 | - | TRBJ2-2 | TRBD2
CASSEQGYGYTF | TRBV23-1 | few | TRBJ1-2 | TRBD1
CSAGQRLTDTQYF | TRBV29-1 | - | TRBJ2-3 | -
CASSFGNYIYEQYF | TRBV27 | - | TRBJ2-7 | -
CASSQSNGSGQPQHF | TRBV23-1 | few | TRBJ1-5 | -
CASSSRWGTTDTQYF | TRBV5-1 | - | TRBJ2-3 | -
CATSRDRGNIRAFF | TRBV15 | hyperexpanded | TRBJ1-1 | -
CAITPTGGNTEAFF | TRBV10-3 | hyperexpanded | TRBJ1-1 | TRBD1
CASSQKEANTEAFF | TRBV4-1 | hyperexpanded | TRBJ1-1 | -
CASSQGGEGWSKETQYF | TRBV4-1 | - | TRBJ2-5 | TRBD2
CASSQDWGYTF | TRBV4-1 | few | TRBJ1-2 | -
CASSPGGMNTEAFF | TRBV10-1 | - | TRBJ1-1 | -
CATRHPGAGTEAFF | TRBV15 | - | TRBJ1-1 | -
CSARVGEGGYEQYF | TRBV20-1 | - | TRBJ2-7 | -
CASSLSTFLYEQYF | TRBV7-3 | - | TRBJ2-7 | -
CASSSGGTPNYGYTF | TRBV4-1 | - | TRBJ1-2 | -
CASVTGGKLYGYTF | TRBV23-1 | few | TRBJ1-2 | -
CASSPGGYTDTQYF | TRBV18 | - | TRBJ2-3 | TRBD2
CATSRAGAAAEAFF | TRBV15 | few | TRBJ1-1 | -
CASSLAGTSGPDTQYF | TRBV7-6 | - | TRBJ2-3 | TRBD2
CATSWGTNEQFF | TRBV24-1 | - | TRBJ2-1 | -
CAWSVRVPPRLNSPLHF | TRBV30 | few | TRBJ1-6 | -
CASSPRTSGYKETQYF | TRBV7-6 | - | TRBJ2-5 | TRBD2
CASRNPGHGNEQFF | TRBV12-3/TRBV12-4 | - | TRBJ2-1 | -
CASSQGEEGHEQYF | TRBV4-1 | - | TRBJ2-7 | -
CASSQNRSPTSEAFF | TRBV4-1 | few | TRBJ1-1 | -
CASSSTSGRRSSGYTF | TRBV6-5 | - | TRBJ1-2 | -
CASAVAESSYEQYF | TRBV21-1 | - | TRBJ2-7 | -
CASKQKRVLSNQPQHF | TRBV10-1 | few | TRBJ1-5 | -
CASSPPGGTSYEQYF | TRBV28 | once | TRBJ2-7 | TRBD1
CASSLRPSPLSNQPQHF | TRBV6-1 | few | TRBJ1-5 | -
CASSLAPYNEQFF | TRBV11-1 | - | TRBJ2-1 | -
CATSRDSGVQGYGYTF | TRBV15 | - | TRBJ1-2 | -
CASPGFYGYTF | TRBV30 | few | TRBJ1-2 | -